This T cell receptor (beta chain) appears in the sequencing data of a study of follicular helper T cells after annual influenza vaccination. As to time point: 2015-2016 season, pre-vaccination. Community-dwelling subjects without influenza vaccination in the prior 6 months were enrolled. V shed 4 bases and J shed 0 bases, with 10 bases lying between them. Per germline, CDR1 SGHKS and CDR2 YYEKEE (reference sequence). The CDR3 has 14 residues. Here immunoSEQ multiplex PCR was the method, and the copy in TCRdb shows in-frame clones only, minus some. The sample has about 12,000 clones; 80% are singletons.

The sequences come from CXCR5+ CD38- circulating T follicular helper cells from blood, collected on the day of influenza vaccination. Subset specified: circulating Tfh, non-naive CD4+CXCR5+PD-1+ (ICOS+CD38+ or ICOS-CD38-). This TCR was recovered from an adult who received the influenza vaccine. The rearrangement joins TRBV5-5 to TRBJ1-1; D gene ambiguous. The CDR3: CASSQSGLNTEAFF. The CDR3 bases are TGTGCCAGCAGCCAGTCCGGGCTGAACACTGAAGCTTTCTTT.